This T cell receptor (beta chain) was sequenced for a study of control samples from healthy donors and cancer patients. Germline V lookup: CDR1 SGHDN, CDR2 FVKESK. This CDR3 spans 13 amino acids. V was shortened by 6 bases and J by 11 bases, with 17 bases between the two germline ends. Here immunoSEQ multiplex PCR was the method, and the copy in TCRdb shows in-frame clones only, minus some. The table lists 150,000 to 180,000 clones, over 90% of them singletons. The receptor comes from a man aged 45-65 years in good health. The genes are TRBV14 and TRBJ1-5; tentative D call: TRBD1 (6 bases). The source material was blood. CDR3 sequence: CASSQTGSRTQHF. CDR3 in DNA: TGTGCCAGCAGTCAAACAGGGTCTCGGACCCAGCATTTT.